This TCR beta chain was retrieved from a study of CDR3 diversity in severe acne. This clonotype is medium-sized by share. This CDR3 has 14 residues. In germline, CDR1 is DFQATT, CDR2 SNEGSKA (reference sequence). V was clipped by 2 bases and J by 4 bases, with 13 bases between them. Via MiXCR, TCRdb re-called the PCR reads, giving one row per CDR3 protein. The sample lists about 86,000 distinct CDR3 sequences, 45% to 60% occurring once. What was sequenced was blood. The clonotype originates from a male donor in good health, without acne. The chain combines TRBV20-1 with TRBJ2-3, with D perhaps matching TRBD1 or TRBD2 (7 bases each). The CDR3 DNA sequence: TGCAGTGCTAGATGGGGAGGGGGCTCAGATACGCAGTATTTT. Protein: CSARWGGGSDTQYF.